A single sample gave rise to the 8 T cell receptor beta chains below, sequenced in a study of blood T cell repertoires in COVID-19. Sequencing was performed with immunoSEQ multiplex PCR; in TCRdb, only in-frame clones are kept and a portion is missing. In the table there are approximately 150,000 clones, 87% of which are singletons. Sequenced: peripheral blood. These receptors were collected from a woman aged 45 to 65 with acute or convalescent COVID-19.

The chain recombines TRBV18 with TRBJ1-1; D uncertain. The CDR3 runs to 13 residues. Germline V gives CDR1 KGHSH, CDR2 LQKENI. V was cut by 0 bases and J by 6 bases, with 8 bases left in between. CDR3 protein: CASSPPVRPEAFF. DNA for the CDR3: TGTGCCAGCTCACCACCGGTGCGCCCTGAAGCTTTCTTT.

The chain combines TRBV7-8 with TRBJ1-2, with 8 bases aligning to TRBD1. The V gene end was trimmed by 1 base and the J gene end by 3 bases; junction bases not matched to a gene: 4. The V gene's germline CDR1 is SGHVS and CDR2 FQNEAQ. The CDR3 length is 15 residues. CDR3 sequence: CASSLDQGAYYGYTF. DNA of the CDR3: TGTGCCAGCAGCTTAGACCAGGGGGCATACTATGGCTACACCTTC.

The chain joins TRBV4-1 to TRBJ1-5; no reliable D call. This CDR3 spans 20 amino acids. CDR1 is MGHRA and CDR2 is YSYEKL in the germline V gene. Trimming left V 2 bases short and J 5 bases short, with 28 bases between. DNA of the CDR3: TGCGCCAGCAGCCAATTTAGGAGGGAGATTGGACCCTCAAGCGATCAGCCCCAGCATTTT. Protein sequence: CASSQFRREIGPSSDQPQHF.

The chain is built from TRBV10-2 and TRBJ1-5, with D perhaps TRBD1 (5 bases). The CDR3 is 14 residues long. Germline V gene data show CDR1 as WSHSY and CDR2 as SAAADI. V dropped 7 bases and J dropped 4 bases, with 14 bases sitting between them. The CDR3 DNA is TGCGCCAGCACCCAGGGATTGGGTAATCAGCCCCAGCATTTT. It specifies CASTQGLGNQPQHF.

The V and J genes are TRBV5-1 and TRBJ1-2; weak D call: TRBD1 (6 bases). V was trimmed by 3 bases and J by 2 bases, leaving 20 bases between them. Germline CDR1 reads SGHRS; CDR2 reads YFSETQ. The CDR3 length is 17 residues. DNA for the CDR3: TGCGCCAGCAGCTCCTCCTTACAGGGAAGGGGCAACTATGGCTACACCTTC. It encodes CASSSSLQGRGNYGYTF.

V is TRBV10-3 and J is TRBJ2-3, with 8 bases fitting TRBD1. V shed 10 bases, J shed 4 bases, and the junction held 4 bases outside the gene matches. Germline lookup yields CDR1 ENHRY and CDR2 SYGVKD. The CDR3 runs 12 residues. CDR3 residues: CATQDRADTQYF. CDR3 bases: TGTGCCACCCAGGACAGGGCAGATACGCAGTATTTT.

J is TRBJ2-7 and V is TRBV5-5; tentative D call: TRBD1 (6 bases). V gave up 3 bases and J gave up 3 bases, with 16 bases separating them. CDR1 is SGHKS, CDR2 YYEKEE, per germline (reference sequence). The CDR3 covers 15 residues. The CDR3 loop reads CASSYRDTENYEQYF. The CDR3 DNA follows: TGTGCCAGCAGCTATCGGGACACAGAAAACTACGAGCAGTACTTC.

The rearrangement uses TRBV6-5 and TRBJ2-7; D might be TRBD1 (6 bases). Germline V gene lookup returns CDR1 MNHEY and CDR2 SVGAGI. Trimming shortened V by 0 bases and J by 3 bases, and 12 bases separated the two germline ends. The CDR3 is made up of 15 amino acids. The DNA for the CDR3 is TGTGCCAGCAGTTACTCTTCGGACAGATACTACGAGCAGTACTTC. It codes for CASSYSSDRYYEQYF.